Listed below are T cell receptor beta chains from one sample, sequenced in a study of T cells after yellow fever vaccination. TCRdb re-called the 5' RACE reads through MiXCR, storing one row per CDR3 protein. The sample lists about 340,000 distinct CDR3 sequences, approximately 12% occurring once. The specimen comprised CD4+ T cells sorted from PBMCs, sampled 15 days after the yellow fever booster vaccination. These receptors originate from a young man who received the YFV17D yellow fever vaccine. Each CDR3 is given with its conserved first and last residue. The D gene is left open where the match is weak. Some rows mark clone size as missing; the rest say once, few, many or name a class of expanded clone.

TRBJ2-1 TRBD2 few TRBV10-2 CASSRLAGANEQFF TGCGCCAGCAGTAGACTAGCGGGGGCGAATGAGCAGTTCTTC
TRBJ1-1 - - TRBV7-9 CASSFTQAPGAEAFF TGTGCCAGCAGCTTTACCCAGGCCCCGGGGGCTGAAGCTTTCTTT
TRBJ2-3 - - TRBV9 CASSVDPGGADTQYF TGTGCCAGCAGCGTAGATCCGGGGGGCGCAGATACGCAGTATTTT
TRBJ1-4 - few TRBV12-3/TRBV12-4 CASSFGRNEKLFF TGTGCCAGCAGTTTTGGACGGAATGAAAAACTGTTTTTT
TRBJ2-5 TRBD2 few TRBV5-1 CASSFWGGGETQYF TGCGCCAGCAGCTTCTGGGGGGGTGGAGAGACCCAGTACTTC
TRBJ1-1 - - TRBV10-3 CAISGGVMNTEAFF TGTGCCATCAGTGGGGGGGTTATGAACACTGAAGCTTTCTTT
TRBJ1-4 TRBD1 - TRBV12-3/TRBV12-4 CASRADRNNEKLFF TGTGCCAGCAGGGCGGACAGGAATAATGAAAAACTGTTTTTT
TRBJ2-3 - few TRBV4-2 CASSQATIGDTDTQYF TGTGCCAGCAGCCAAGCTACTATCGGGGACACAGATACGCAGTATTTT
TRBJ2-1 TRBD2 many TRBV24-1 CATSDPGLAGNNEQFF TGTGCCACCAGTGACCCCGGACTAGCGGGTAACAATGAGCAGTTCTTC
TRBJ1-2 TRBD1 - TRBV5-4 CASSLAQGARGYTF TGTGCCAGCAGCTTGGCACAGGGGGCGAGGGGCTACACCTTC
TRBJ2-1 TRBD2 once TRBV20-1 CSASRAGPLDEQFF TGCAGTGCTAGCAGAGCGGGGCCTCTGGATGAGCAGTTCTTC
TRBJ1-1 - many TRBV7-3 CASSSIPGDLGTEAFF TGTGCCAGCAGCTCGATCCCCGGGGACCTGGGCACTGAAGCTTTCTTT
TRBJ2-6 - - TRBV5-6 CASSLFSSGANVLTF TGTGCCAGCAGCTTGTTTAGCTCTGGGGCCAACGTCCTGACTTTC
TRBJ1-1 - few TRBV18 CASSPPGLPQAFF TGTGCCAGCTCACCACCGGGTCTGCCCCAAGCTTTCTTT
TRBJ2-6 TRBD1 few TRBV4-1 CASSRPGQGVSGANVLTF TGCGCCAGCAGCCGACCGGGACAGGGCGTCTCTGGGGCCAACGTCCTGACTTTC
TRBJ2-2 TRBD1 - TRBV5-4 CASSLAAGGTGELFF TGTGCCAGCAGCTTGGCGGCAGGGGGCACCGGGGAGCTGTTTTTT
TRBJ2-1 - - TRBV7-6 CASSRKWDGEQFF TGTGCCAGCAGTCGTAAATGGGACGGTGAGCAGTTCTTC
TRBJ1-2 TRBD1 - TRBV24-1 CATSDYRGDGYTF TGTGCCACCAGTGATTACAGGGGCGATGGCTACACCTTC
TRBJ1-2 - - TRBV20-1 CSARDMRGNYGYTF TGCAGTGCTAGAGACATGCGGGGTAACTATGGCTACACCTTC
TRBJ2-3 TRBD2 - TRBV20-1 CSATGLASTDTQYF TGCAGTGCTACTGGACTAGCCTCCACAGATACGCAGTATTTT
TRBJ2-7 TRBD1 - TRBV6-2/TRBV6-3 CASSAWPGGETYEQYF TGTGCCAGCAGCGCTTGGCCAGGGGGCGAAACCTACGAGCAGTACTTC
TRBJ2-1 - many TRBV4-1 CASSHPLIRDNEQFF TGCGCCAGCAGCCACCCCTTAATCAGGGACAATGAGCAGTTCTTC
TRBJ1-2 - few TRBV5-4 CASARTQSHGYTF TGTGCCAGCGCAAGAACACAGTCGCATGGCTACACCTTC
TRBJ2-7 - many TRBV25-1 CASRNRVEQYF TGTGCCAGCAGGAACAGGGTCGAGCAGTACTTC
TRBJ1-1 - few TRBV7-9 CASSRRGTMGTEAFF TGTGCCAGCAGCCGCCGGGGCACAATGGGCACTGAAGCTTTCTTT
TRBJ2-5 - few TRBV30 CAWSSVEETQYF TGTGCCTGGAGTAGTGTCGAAGAGACCCAGTACTTC
TRBJ2-2 - many TRBV4-3 CASSQDGRVSGELFF TGCGCCAGCAGCCAAGACGGGCGAGTGTCCGGGGAGCTGTTTTTT
TRBJ1-6 TRBD1 few TRBV7-2 CASSLTPGTGVGSPLHF TGTGCCAGCAGCTTAACCCCCGGGACAGGGGTAGGCTCACCCCTCCACTTT
TRBJ1-2 TRBD1 few TRBV4-3 CASSQARGTDGYTF TGCGCCAGCAGCCAAGCTCGGGGGACAGATGGCTACACCTTC
TRBJ1-2 - - TRBV5-1 CASTQGRNYGYTF TGCGCCAGCACACAGGGAAGGAACTATGGCTACACCTTC
TRBJ1-2 - - TRBV7-9 CASSPGEYGYTF TGTGCCAGCTCCCCAGGGGAATATGGCTACACCTTC
TRBJ1-3 TRBD1 - TRBV7-8 CASSPYRDSSGNTIYF TGTGCCAGCAGCCCATACCGGGACAGCTCTGGAAACACCATATATTTT
TRBJ1-1 - many TRBV20-1 CSARRRDTEAFF TGCAGTGCTAGAAGGCGTGACACTGAAGCTTTCTTT
TRBJ2-3 TRBD2 - TRBV14 CASSQDLAAGGTDTQYF TGTGCCAGCAGCCAAGATTTGGCGGCGGGGGGGACAGATACGCAGTATTTT
TRBJ2-3 TRBD1 many TRBV12-3/TRBV12-4 CASSTGQSTDTQYF TGTGCCAGCAGTACGGGACAGAGCACAGATACGCAGTATTTT
TRBJ2-6 TRBD1 many TRBV6-2/TRBV6-3 CASSRDRGAGANVLTF TGTGCCAGCAGCCGAGACAGGGGAGCTGGGGCCAACGTCCTGACTTTC
TRBJ2-3 - - TRBV5-4 CASSLASVGGLFTQYF TGTGCCAGCAGCTTGGCGTCCGTAGGGGGGCTTTTTACGCAGTATTTT
TRBJ2-4 - - TRBV7-2 CASSLSSGSLAKNIQYF TGTGCCAGCAGCTTATCTTCGGGATCACTAGCCAAAAACATTCAGTACTTC
TRBJ1-1 - - TRBV10-3 CAISGLANTEAFF TGTGCCATCAGCGGACTGGCGAACACTGAAGCTTTCTTT
TRBJ1-1 - - TRBV11-2 CASSYTPGPTGTEAFF TGTGCCAGCAGCTATACCCCGGGGCCGACGGGCACTGAAGCTTTCTTT
TRBJ2-7 - few TRBV13 CASSTRTVNYEQYF TGTGCCAGCAGCACCCGGACAGTGAACTACGAGCAGTACTTC
TRBJ2-3 - - TRBV7-9 CASSPRALTDTQYF TGTGCCAGCAGCCCCCGGGCCCTCACAGATACGCAGTATTTT
TRBJ1-4 - few TRBV23-1 CASSLSLWWGEDEKLFF TGCGCCAGCAGTCTATCGTTATGGTGGGGGGAAGATGAAAAACTGTTTTTT
TRBJ2-7 - few TRBV20-1 CSARTPYEQYF TGCAGTGCTAGGACCCCCTACGAGCAGTACTTC
TRBJ2-5 - - TRBV12-3/TRBV12-4 CASSSQGTVLETQYF TGTGCCAGCAGCTCCCAGGGGACCGTTTTAGAGACCCAGTACTTC
TRBJ1-5 TRBD1 - TRBV12-3/TRBV12-4 CASRSTGGNGQPQHF TGTGCCAGCAGATCGACAGGGGGTAACGGGCAGCCCCAGCATTTT
TRBJ1-5 - - TRBV10-2 CASSEGHTVQPQHF TGCGCCAGCAGTGAGGGACACACTGTTCAGCCCCAGCATTTT
TRBJ2-3 - - TRBV7-9 CASIDRRGTQYF TGTGCCAGCATCGACCGTCGTGGTACGCAGTATTTT
TRBJ1-1 - many TRBV7-2 CASSLVEGTEAFF TGTGCCAGCAGCTTAGTCGAGGGCACTGAAGCTTTCTTT
TRBJ1-1 - few TRBV7-8 CASSLGGSLNTEAFF TGTGCCAGCAGCTTAGGGGGCTCCTTGAACACTGAAGCTTTCTTT
TRBJ1-1 TRBD1 many TRBV28 CASIQAGTGGEAFF TGTGCCAGCATCCAGGCCGGGACAGGGGGCGAAGCTTTCTTT
TRBJ1-2 - few TRBV28 CASSRPSHGYTF TGTGCCAGCAGCCGCCCCAGCCATGGCTACACCTTC
TRBJ1-1 TRBD1 few TRBV6-2/TRBV6-3 CASSKARDRDTEAFF TGTGCCAGCAGTAAGGCCCGGGACAGGGACACTGAAGCTTTCTTT